Sequencing of this T cell receptor beta chain was carried out in a study of cytomegalovirus exposure and HLA in healthy donors. Overall study findings and caveats: Reportedly, TCR beta sequences accurately predicted HLA-A and HLA-B alleles in most subjects.

13 Jbeta primers and 60 Vbeta primers were used for the PCR. TCRdb's table, derived via immunoSEQ multiplex PCR, lists solely in-frame clones and lacks some. The repertoire holds 150,000 or so clones, about 75% seen once, with approximately 3.2% in the top ten. CDR3 length: 11 residues. Germline V lookup: CDR1 SEHNR, CDR2 FQNEAQ (reference sequence). The V segment lost 9 bases and the J segment 10 bases; nucleotides outside the gene matches: 8. Comments on this clone: Its specificity is not known.

This TCR was sampled from a middle-aged man in good health and CMV-seronegative. Sequenced input: PBMCs. V gene TRBV7-9 combines with J gene TRBJ1-1; TRBD1 matches 7 bases. CDR3 bases: TGTGCCAGTACGAGGACAGGTGGAGCTTTCTTT. Residues: CASTRTGGAFF. Filled out from reference TRBV7-9 and TRBJ1-1, the complete variable domain reads DTGVSQNPRHKITKRGQNVTFRCDPISEHNRLYWYRQTLGQGPEFLTYFQNEAQLEKSRLLSDRFSAERPKGSFSTLEIQRTEQGDSAMYLCASTRTGGAFFGQGTRLTVV.